These 31 T cell receptor beta chains originate from one sample sequenced in a study of T cell repertoires in cytomegalovirus infection. TCRdb fed the reads into MiXCR, producing one record per CDR3 protein. The top ten clones hold roughly 8% of a sample with under 800,000 distinct CDR3 sequences, 20% to 25% of them seen once. Sequenced material: CD8+ T cells from PBMCs. These TCRs come from a human donor in good health (CMV status not recorded). Some clones in this sample may be carry-over from other donors' samples.

In its sample, this clonotype was seen a few times. The chain recombines TRBV7-6 with TRBJ2-1, with D unclear. V lost 0 bases to trimming and J lost 0 bases, with 12 bases between them. The germline V gene has CDR1 SGHVS and CDR2 FNYEAQ. CDR3 size: 17 residues. The DNA for the CDR3 is TGTGCCAGCAGCTTAGCCTCCGGGTCCAGCTCCTACAATGAGCAGTTCTTC. Translation gives CASSLASGSSSYNEQFF.

The sample holds a few counts of this clonotype. At one end the junction does not follow the germline gene, possibly because of a read error. V is TRBV13 and J is TRBJ2-1; D might be TRBD1 or TRBD2, each matching 5 bases. Germline V gene sequence: CDR1 PRHDT, CDR2 FYEKMQ (reference sequence). The CDR3 is 13 residues long. CDR3 sequence (DNA): TGTGCCAGCAGCCTAGGGACCGCTGGAGAGCAGTTCTTC. Its protein product is CASSLGTAGEQFF.

The chain has TRBV19 and TRBJ2-1; 10 positions agree with TRBD1. This CDR3 is 19 amino acids long. Germline V lookup: CDR1 LNHDA, CDR2 SQIVND (reference sequence). J was trimmed by 9 bases and V by 5 bases; bases with no gene match: 22. CDR3 sequence reads: CASSSPGQGLFSTTREQFF. The CDR3 DNA sequence: TGTGCCAGTAGTTCCCCGGGACAGGGGTTATTCTCCACTACACGTGAGCAGTTCTTC.

The rearrangement joins TRBV20-1 to TRBJ2-1; 14 bases fit TRBD2. Looked up from germline, CDR1 is DFQATT and CDR2 is SNEGSKA (reference sequence). The CDR3 has 19 residues. Losses at the gene ends were 0 bases for V and 4 bases for J; bases not matched to a gene: 11. CDR3 region: CSARDGFPGLAGGYNEQFF. As DNA, the CDR3 is TGCAGTGCTAGAGATGGGTTCCCAGGACTAGCGGGGGGATACAATGAGCAGTTCTTC.

The chain carries TRBV28 and TRBJ2-7, with 7 bases fitting TRBD1. This CDR3 region has 18 residues. CDR1 and CDR2 (germline): MDHEN, SYDVKM. CDR3 loop: CANSPNALDRFGSYEQYV. The CDR3 DNA sequence: TGTGCCAACAGTCCCAACGCCCTGGACAGGTTTGGGTCCTACGAGCAGTACGTC.

Only a few counts were recorded for this clonotype. The genes are TRBV14 and TRBJ2-7, with D hard to call. The CDR3 consists of 12 residues. V dropped 5 bases and J dropped 6 bases, with 11 bases sitting between them. Germline loops: CDR1 SGHDN, CDR2 FVKESK. Here the CDR3 reads CASSSSSPEQYV. DNA for the CDR3: TGTGCCAGCAGCTCATCAAGTCCCGAGCAGTACGTC.

This sequence joins TRBV29-1 and TRBJ2-5; TRBD2 aligns across 9 bases. This CDR3 is 19 amino acids long. CDR1 SQVTM and CDR2 ANQGSEA come from the germline V gene. Trimming cost V 7 bases and J 4 bases; bases outside gene matches: 25. The CDR3 sequence: CSGLDRKVRGGRVGETQYF. Written as DNA, the CDR3 is TGCAGCGGGCTGGACAGGAAGGTGCGGGGGGGCAGGGTTGGAGAGACCCAGTACTTC. The full variable domain, completed using reference TRBV29-1 and TRBJ2-5, is SAVISQKPSRDICQRGTSLTIQCQVDSQVTMMFWYRQQPGQSLTLIATANQGSEATYESGFVIDKFPISRPNLTFSTLTVSNMSPEDSSIYLCSGLDRKVRGGRVGETQYFGPGTRLLVL.

V and J are TRBV7-9 and TRBJ1-5; D gene ambiguous. The CDR3 totals 17 residues. From germline, CDR1 is SEHNR and CDR2 FQNEAQ (reference sequence). V lost 1 base and J 0 bases, leaving 13 bases between the germline ends. CDR3 amino acids: CASSLEIGSYSNQPQHF. Written as DNA, the CDR3 is TGTGCCAGCAGCTTAGAGATCGGGAGTTATAGCAATCAGCCCCAGCATTTT.

Remarks on this clonotype: This could be a read error, since a much larger clone is one nucleotide away. The chain employs TRBV7-9 and TRBJ1-2; D gene unclear. CDR1 and CDR2 (germline): SEHNR, FQNEAQ (reference sequence). V was pared by 1 base and J by 3 bases, with 12 bases between. The length of the CDR3 is 15 residues. The CDR3, as DNA: TGTGCCAGCAGCTTAGGTTACTCGTCTGACTATGGCTACACCTTC. Protein product: CASSLGYSSDYGYTF.

In its sample, this clonotype was seen many times. The rearrangement joins TRBV7-2 to TRBJ2-5; TRBD2 matches 12 bases. The CDR3 consists of 17 residues. Germline assignment: CDR1 SGHTA and CDR2 FQGNSA. Unmatched junction bases numbered 7, after V lost 1 base and J lost 4 bases. The CDR3 DNA reads as TGTGCCAGCAGCTTAGGTCTAGCGGGGGGGCTAAGAGAGACCCAGTACTTC. It specifies CASSLGLAGGLRETQYF.

V usage is TRBV10-3 and J usage is TRBJ1-5; 8 positions agree with TRBD1. Trimming cost V 3 bases and J 1 base; bases outside gene matches: 5. Germline V gene data show CDR1 as ENHRY and CDR2 as SYGVKD. The CDR3 has 16 amino acids. For the CDR3, the DNA is TGTGCCATCAGTGACCGGGACAGGCAAAGCAATCAGCCCCAGCATTTT. Amino acid sequence: CAISDRDRQSNQPQHF.

This clonotype has ten or more counts. The CDR3 nucleotides are TGTGCCAGCAGTTACTCGGCCGTAATGGCGGAAGCTTTCTTT. This translates into CASSYSAVMAEAFF. The chain employs TRBV6-5 and TRBJ1-1; D unclear. The CDR3 spans 14 residues. V lost 0 bases and J 8 bases, leaving 13 bases between the germline ends. Germline values: CDR1 MNHEY, CDR2 SVGAGI.

This clonotype has just a few counts. The rearrangement joins TRBV14 to TRBJ2-7; unclear D gene. This CDR3 contains 13 residues. V shed 4 bases and J shed 7 bases, with 14 bases lying between them. Per germline, CDR1 SGHDN and CDR2 FVKESK. The CDR3 spells CASSPRRVGEQYF. Written as DNA, the CDR3 is TGTGCCAGCAGCCCCCGCCGGGTTGGGGAGCAGTACTTC.

This clonotype has more than one count but fewer than ten. The J gene is TRBJ2-7, the V gene TRBV5-4; TRBD1 agrees at 8 bases. Germline values: CDR1 SGHNT, CDR2 YYREEE (reference sequence). V trimming: 6 bases; J trimming: 6 bases; junction bases outside the gene matches: 14. The CDR3 totals 15 residues. CDR3 sequence reads: CASIFTGGDRIEQYF. The CDR3 DNA reads TGTGCCAGCATTTTCACAGGGGGAGATCGGATCGAGCAGTACTTC.

The genes are TRBV29-1 and TRBJ2-3, with TRBD2 matching over 11 bases. Looked up from germline, CDR1 is SQVTM and CDR2 is ANQGSEA. This CDR3 contains 18 residues. The V segment lost 4 bases and the J segment 6 bases; nucleotides outside the gene matches: 18. The CDR3 spells CSVVDSTILAGVFDTQYF. CDR3 in DNA: TGCAGCGTTGTCGACAGCACCATACTAGCGGGGGTCTTTGATACGCAGTATTTT.

This clonotype was observed a few times. CDR3 coding DNA: TGCGCCAGCAGTCAATCCTTTTCGGACAGGGGGCTCTACGAGCAGTACTTC. Its translation: CASSQSFSDRGLYEQYF. The V call is TRBV23-1, the J call TRBJ2-7; 11 bases fit TRBD1. TRBV23-1 carries the ORF label, with uncertain function. The CDR3 totals 17 residues. The J segment lost 3 bases and the V segment lost 0 bases, leaving 7 bases of the junction unmatched.

This chain joins TRBV20-1 and TRBJ2-7; a possible D gene is TRBD2 (5 bases). The CDR3 spans 14 residues. Germline V gene sequence: CDR1 DFQATT, CDR2 SNEGSKA (reference sequence). CDR3 nucleotide sequence: TGCAGCTTATCGGGGTTTCTGAGCTCCTACGAGCAGTACGTC. This codes for CSLSGFLSSYEQYV.

The chain couples TRBV28 to TRBJ2-3; D is ambiguous. Deletions cut 1 base from V and 4 bases from J, with 15 bases between. Germline values: CDR1 MDHEN, CDR2 SYDVKM. The CDR3 is made up of 16 amino acids. CDR3 protein: CASSLYSLVVADTQYF. The CDR3, as DNA: TGTGCCAGCAGTTTATACTCCCTGGTGGTAGCAGATACGCAGTATTTT. Variable domain in full (rest from reference TRBV28 and TRBJ2-3): DVKVTQSSRYLVKRTGEKVFLECVQDMDHENMFWYRQDPGLGLRLIYFSYDVKMKEKGDIPEGYSVSREKKERFSLILESASTNQTSMYLCASSLYSLVVADTQYFGPGTRLTVL.

This clonotype was counted a few times. This rearrangement joins TRBV25-1 to TRBJ2-3, with TRBD1 as a possible D gene (5 bases). Looked up from germline, CDR1 is MGHDK and CDR2 is SYGVNS. V lost 2 bases, J lost 4 bases, and 13 bases lay in between. CDR3 size: 15 residues. DNA for the CDR3: TGTGCCAGCAGTGAACCCGCGACAGTTGCAGATACGCAGTATTTT. It is translated as CASSEPATVADTQYF.

The chain recombines TRBV4-1 with TRBJ2-7; D not certain. With 1 base removed from V and 2 bases from J, the gap between germline ends came to 9 bases. CDR1 MGHRA and CDR2 YSYEKL come from the germline V gene. CDR3 length: 14 amino acids. The CDR3 coding sequence is TGCGCCAGCAGCCAAGTATTTCGCACCTACGAGCAGTACTTC. It is translated as CASSQVFRTYEQYF.

The chain uses TRBV29-1 and TRBJ2-1, with 9 bases lining up with TRBD1. V was pared by 4 bases and J by 3 bases, with 7 bases of the junction left unmatched. The CDR3 runs 15 residues. Per germline, CDR1 SQVTM and CDR2 ANQGSEA. CDR3 loop: CSVGTRDRVYNEQFF. The CDR3 DNA reads as TGCAGCGTTGGGACCCGGGACAGGGTCTACAATGAGCAGTTCTTC.

This clonotype was seen only a few times. This chain connects TRBV6-5 to TRBJ1-1, with D possibly TRBD1 on 5 matching bases. This CDR3 comprises 12 residues. The germline CDR1 and CDR2 sequences are MNHEY and SVGAGI. V gave up 10 bases and J gave up 6 bases, with 15 bases separating them. CDR3 bases: TGTGCCACCAGAGGGGCATTCCCTGAAGCTTTCTTT. This sequence encodes CATRGAFPEAFF.

The rearrangement joins TRBV4-2 to TRBJ2-1; no firm D call. The V gene lost 7 bases and the J gene lost 5 bases, with 12 bases spanning the gap. The CDR3 totals 13 residues. Germline V CDR1 and CDR2: LGHNA, YNFKEQ. CDR3 bases: TGTGCCAGCACCCCAAAGCAGAACAATGAGCAGTTCTTC. Protein sequence: CASTPKQNNEQFF.

This clonotype has only a few counts. The chain has TRBV5-5 and TRBJ2-1; D ambiguous. Deletions cut 2 bases from V and 3 bases from J, with 12 bases between. The germline CDR1 and CDR2 sequences are SGHKS and YYEKEE (reference sequence). This CDR3 is 15 amino acids long. The CDR3 here is CASSFWQSSYNEQFF. CDR3 coding DNA: TGTGCCAGCAGCTTCTGGCAGTCAAGCTACAATGAGCAGTTCTTC.

V is TRBV29-1 and J is TRBJ2-2; 8 bases map to TRBD1. Trimming removed 6 bases from V and 5 bases from J; junction bases left unmatched: 14. CDR1 is SQVTM and CDR2 is ANQGSEA in the germline V gene. The CDR3 is 16 amino acids. CDR3 in DNA: TGCAGCGTCGCTACCCCGACAGGGGCGGGTACCGGGGAGCTGTTTTTT. Translating gives CSVATPTGAGTGELFF.

V is TRBV28 and J is TRBJ2-7; TRBD1 matches 9 bases. This CDR3 comprises 15 residues. Germline assignment: CDR1 MDHEN and CDR2 SYDVKM. The ends lost 6 bases at V and 2 bases at J; junction bases unmatched: 8. CDR3: CASRERGQGTYEQYF. The DNA for the CDR3 is TGTGCCAGCAGGGAACGGGGACAGGGAACCTACGAGCAGTACTTC.

The V and J genes are TRBV6-2 or TRBV6-3 and TRBJ1-1; a weak D match, TRBD1 (6 bases). The CDR3 length is 13 residues. Germline V gives CDR1 MNHEY, CDR2 SVGEGT. Trimming took 6 bases from V and 4 from J, leaving 12 bases between them. In DNA form, the CDR3 reads TGTGCCAGCAGACCCAGACAGGCCACTGAAGCTTTCTTT. Its protein is CASRPRQATEAFF.

Ten or more counts support this clonotype. The genes are TRBV20-1 and TRBJ2-7, with 7 bases identical to TRBD1. The CDR3 loop spans 12 amino acids. The ends lost 3 bases at V and 4 bases at J; junction bases unmatched: 3. Germline CDR1 reads DFQATT; CDR2 reads SNEGSKA (reference sequence). The CDR3 DNA is TGCAGTGCTAGGACAGGGTTTTACGAGCAGTACTTC. Residues: CSARTGFYEQYF.

Points on this clonotype: The junction departs from germline at one end; a sequencing error may be responsible. The chain uses TRBV4-1 and TRBJ1-1, with TRBD1 matching over 9 bases. In germline, CDR1 is MGHRA, CDR2 YSYEKL. The CDR3 is 13 residues long. CDR3 residues: CASSQVRDRENFF. The CDR3, as DNA: TGTGCCAGCAGCCAAGTTCGGGACAGGGAGAATTTCTTT.

V and J are TRBV4-1 and TRBJ2-1, with D perhaps TRBD2 (6 bases). This CDR3 contains 16 residues. The germline CDR1 and CDR2 sequences are MGHRA and YSYEKL. V was cut by 2 bases and J by 5 bases, with 16 bases left in between. CDR3 amino acids: CASSQWGDPPNNEQFF. CDR3 in DNA: TGCGCCAGCAGCCAATGGGGGGACCCGCCGAACAATGAGCAGTTCTTC.

This clonotype showed up many times. V usage is TRBV7-8 and J usage is TRBJ2-1, with 7 bases matching TRBD2. V shed 5 bases, J shed 7 bases, and the junction held 5 bases outside the gene matches. The CDR3 has 13 residues. Germline values: CDR1 SGHVS, CDR2 FQNEAQ. CDR3 coding DNA: TGTGCCAGCAGCCCCCCGGGGGGAAATGAGCAGTTCTTC. Amino acid sequence: CASSPPGGNEQFF.